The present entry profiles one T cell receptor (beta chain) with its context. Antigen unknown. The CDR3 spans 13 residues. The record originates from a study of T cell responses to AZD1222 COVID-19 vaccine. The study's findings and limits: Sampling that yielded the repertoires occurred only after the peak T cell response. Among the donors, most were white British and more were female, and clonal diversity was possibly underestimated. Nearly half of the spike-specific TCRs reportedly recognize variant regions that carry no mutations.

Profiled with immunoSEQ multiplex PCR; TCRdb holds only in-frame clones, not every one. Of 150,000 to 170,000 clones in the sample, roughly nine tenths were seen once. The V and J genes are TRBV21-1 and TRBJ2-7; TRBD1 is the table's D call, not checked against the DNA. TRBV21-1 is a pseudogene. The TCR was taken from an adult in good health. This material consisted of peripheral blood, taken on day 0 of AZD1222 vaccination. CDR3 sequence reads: CASSIGAFYEQYF. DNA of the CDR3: TGTGCCAGCAGCATAGGGGCCTTCTACGAGCAGTACTTC.